Below are 10 T cell receptor beta chains sequenced from a single sample in a study of T cell responses to AZD1222 COVID-19 vaccine (dated by TCRdb to 2020 to 2023). The receptor library was made with the immunoSEQ multiplex PCR assay. TCRdb re-hosts the immuneACCESS table, in-frame sequences only. Its copies lack some clones; in the studies checked, an unresolved V gene accounts for under half of them, and the cause for the rest is not known. The sample records over 110,000 clones, 92% of which are singletons. The ten largest clones add up to 9.3% of the sample. The sample's time point, from its label and the paper: about 28 days (+/-7) after the second vaccine dose. Sequenced material: peripheral blood, taken 28 days after the second AZD1222 dose. These receptors all come from an adult who received the AZD1222 COVID-19 vaccine.

The genes are TRBV10-3 and TRBJ1-4, with D possibly being TRBD1 (5 bases). V was shortened by 3 bases and J by 6 bases, with 14 bases between the two germline ends. Germline assignment: CDR1 ENHRY and CDR2 SYGVKD. The CDR3 loop spans 15 amino acids. The CDR3 sequence is CAISDSRDGYEKLFF. In DNA, the CDR3 is TGTGCCATCAGTGACTCCCGGGACGGTTATGAAAAACTGTTTTTT.

The chain is built from TRBV2 and TRBJ1-2; maybe TRBD1 (6 bases). The CDR3 totals 13 residues. The V gene's germline CDR1 is SNHLY and CDR2 FYNNEI. The V gene lost 6 bases and the J gene lost 5 bases, with 13 bases spanning the gap. In DNA form, the CDR3 reads TGTGCCAGCAGGGACAGCGGGGGATATGGCTACACCTTC. Its protein is CASRDSGGYGYTF.

The chain uses TRBV3-1 (or the pseudogene TRBV3-2) and TRBJ2-2, with TRBD2 matching over 7 bases. The trim removed 0 bases at V and 5 bases at J, leaving 9 bases unmatched. The germline gives CDR1 LGHDT, CDR2 YNNKEL (reference sequence). The CDR3 covers 17 residues. CDR3 region: CASSQEAAGVRTGELFF. The CDR3 DNA follows: TGTGCCAGCAGCCAAGAAGCGGCGGGAGTTCGGACCGGGGAGCTGTTTTTT.

Concerning this clone itself: One junction end disagrees with the germline gene, perhaps due to a read error. V and J are TRBV2 and TRBJ1-1; D remains unclear. The CDR3 is 11 residues long. Per the germline V gene, CDR1 is SNHLY and CDR2 is FYNNEI. CDR3 sequence (DNA): TGTGCCAGCAGTGAATGGGCCCACCCGATCTTT. Translated, it gives CASSEWAHPIF. Looking up the rest from reference TRBV2 and TRBJ1-1 gives the full variable domain: EPEVTQTPSHQVTQMGQEVILRCVPISNHLYFYWYRQILGQKVEFLVSFYNNEISEKSEIFDDQFSVERPDGSNFTLKIRSTKLEDSAMYFCASSEWAHPIFGQGTRLTVV.

This CDR3 is CSAGGVGNTEAFF. The CDR3 coding sequence is TGCAGCGCTGGTGGGGTTGGGAACACTGAAGCTTTCTTT. The chain employs TRBV29-1 and TRBJ1-1; D remains ambiguous. The CDR3 has 13 residues. V gave up 7 bases and J gave up 1 base, with 13 bases separating them. CDR1 and CDR2 from the germline V gene are SQVTM and ANQGSEA.

The chain combines TRBV18 with TRBJ2-2; D is unresolved. CDR3 length: 14 amino acids. CDR1 KGHSH and CDR2 LQKENI come from the germline V gene. Trimming stripped 6 bases from V and 3 bases from J, with 11 bases between. CDR3 sequence reads: CASSGFTDTGELFF. The CDR3 coding sequence is TGTGCCAGCTCGGGATTCACAGACACCGGGGAGCTGTTTTTT.

This chain connects TRBV7-9 to TRBJ1-2, with 8 positions matching TRBD1. This CDR3 has 13 amino acids. Germline lookup yields CDR1 SEHNR and CDR2 FQNEAQ (reference sequence). V shed 2 bases, J shed 6 bases, and the junction held 2 bases outside the gene matches. For the CDR3, the DNA is TGTGCCAGCAGCTTAAGGACAGGGAATGGCTACACCTTC. As protein: CASSLRTGNGYTF.

The rearrangement uses TRBV19 and TRBJ1-4; 9 nucleotides match TRBD1. Losses at the gene ends were 6 bases for V and 6 bases for J; bases not matched to a gene: 2. This CDR3 is built from 13 residues. Looked up from germline, CDR1 is LNHDA and CDR2 is SQIVND (reference sequence). The CDR3 loop reads CASRRTGDEKLFF. CDR3 nucleotide sequence: TGTGCCAGTAGAAGGACAGGGGATGAAAAACTGTTTTTT.

The CDR3 nucleotides read TGTGCCAGCAGCTTGGAGGGGACAGGGGAGGGCGAGCAGTACTTC. Translating it yields CASSLEGTGEGEQYF. The chain employs TRBV5-5 and TRBJ2-7, with 10 bases aligning to TRBD1. The germline CDR1 and CDR2 sequences are SGHKS and YYEKEE (reference sequence). V trimming: 0 bases; J trimming: 6 bases; junction bases outside the gene matches: 6. The CDR3 is 15 residues long. Complete variable domain (other parts from reference TRBV5-5 and TRBJ2-7): DAGVTQSPTHLIKTRGQQVTLRCSPISGHKSVSWYQQVLGQGPQFIFQYYEKEERGRGNFPDRFSARQFPNYSSELNVNALLLGDSALYLCASSLEGTGEGEQYFGPGTRLTVT.

CDR3 region: CASSQDAGRLAGANVLTF. DNA for the CDR3: TGTGCCAGCAGCCAAGACGCAGGGAGATTGGCTGGGGCCAACGTCCTGACTTTC. This chain joins TRBV4-2 and TRBJ2-6, with D tentatively TRBD1 or TRBD2 (5 bases each). The CDR3 contains 18 residues. The germline V and J ends were trimmed by 0 bases and 2 bases, with 14 bases remaining between them. The germline V gene encodes CDR1 LGHNA and CDR2 YNFKEQ.